The clone carrying this T cell receptor (beta chain) was seen just once. The data originate from a study of control samples from healthy donors and cancer patients. Clones were read by immunoSEQ multiplex PCR, and TCRdb kept only the in-frame ones, dropping some. The sample has 350,000 to 450,000 clones, about 93% seen once. The receptor was isolated from a man in his forties with head and neck cancer. Sequencing was carried out using PBMCs.

CDR3 DNA sequence: TGTGCCAGTAGTATGCAGGGTACCAACTCTGGAAACACCATATATTTT. Amino acids: CASSMQGTNSGNTIYF. The chain recombines TRBV19 with TRBJ1-3, with a tentative D call TRBD1 (5 bases). The CDR3 runs to 16 residues. Germline loops: CDR1 LNHDA, CDR2 SQIVND (reference sequence). V lost 3 bases to trimming and J lost 0 bases, with 12 bases between them.